Below, 14 T cell receptor beta chains from the same sample are listed, as sequenced in a study of T cell responses to AZD1222 COVID-19 vaccine. Assay used: immunoSEQ multiplex PCR; TCRdb lists only in-frame clones, some missing. The data hold about 170,000 clones, with approximately 90% observed a single time. Here the sequenced sample was peripheral blood, taken 28 days after the second AZD1222 dose. All receptors come from an adult who received the AZD1222 COVID-19 vaccine.

The V call is TRBV4-1, the J call TRBJ1-2; D not resolved. Trimming shortened V by 0 bases and J by 3 bases, and 8 bases separated the two germline ends. The CDR3 runs 14 residues. The germline gives CDR1 MGHRA, CDR2 YSYEKL. This CDR3 reads CASSQDRSDYGYTF. CDR3 coding DNA: TGCGCCAGCAGCCAAGATCGGAGTGACTATGGCTACACCTTC.

This clone was picked up one time. The rearrangement links TRBV2 to TRBJ1-1; possibly TRBD1 for D (6 bases). The CDR3 length is 14 residues. Germline V CDR1 and CDR2: SNHLY, FYNNEI. Trimming cost V 6 bases and J 0 bases, with 11 bases left between them. Here the CDR3 reads CASRPGTLNTEAFF. For the CDR3, the DNA is TGTGCCAGCAGACCCGGGACACTGAACACTGAAGCTTTCTTT.

The chain recombines TRBV12-3 or TRBV12-4 with TRBJ1-2; 8 bases fit TRBD1. The junction had 3 bases not matched to a gene; V was cut back by 5 bases and J by 7 bases. The CDR3 is 12 residues long. CDR3 sequence: CASSGQGRGYTF. DNA for the CDR3: TGTGCCAGCAGTGGACAGGGCCGTGGCTACACCTTC.

This chain uses TRBV28 with TRBJ1-1; no reliable D call. Germline V CDR1 and CDR2: MDHEN, SYDVKM. The CDR3 length is 14 residues. Trimming removed 1 base from V and 1 base from J, with 7 bases in between. CDR3 residues: CASSLYSQNTEAFF. The CDR3 DNA reads as TGTGCCAGCAGTTTATACAGCCAGAACACTGAAGCTTTCTTT.

The genes are TRBV7-6 and TRBJ2-5; weak D call: TRBD2 (7 bases). The germline V gene encodes CDR1 SGHVS and CDR2 FNYEAQ. V lost 3 bases, J lost 7 bases, and 15 bases lay in between. This CDR3 is built from 14 residues. CDR3 DNA: TGTGCCAGCAGCTTGGACGGGGGGCATGGGACCCAGTACTTC. Translation: CASSLDGGHGTQYF.

In regard to this clone: Additional DNA sequences in this sample encode the identical CDR3. The CDR3 nucleotides are TGCGCCAGCAGTTCTTCCGGAACTAGCGTCTTCAATGAGCAGTTCTTC. Residues: CASSSSGTSVFNEQFF. The chain couples TRBV5-1 to TRBJ2-1; 7 nucleotides agree with TRBD2. CDR3 length: 16 residues. Trimming removed 5 bases from V and 6 bases from J; junction bases left unmatched: 14. Per the germline V gene, CDR1 is SGHRS and CDR2 is YFSETQ.

Ten or more counts support this clone. The chain uses TRBV18 and TRBJ2-7; 9 nucleotides line up with TRBD2. V lost 0 bases, J lost 6 bases, and 15 bases stayed unmatched. CDR3 length: 18 amino acids. Looked up from germline, CDR1 is KGHSH and CDR2 is LQKENI. For the CDR3, the DNA is TGTGCCAGCTCACCACCGTTCCACGGTAGCGGGGGATCTGGCGAGCAGTACTTC. Its protein product is CASSPPFHGSGGSGEQYF.

CDR3 amino acids: CASSWSGGAVEQFF. The DNA of the CDR3 is TGTGCCAGTAGTTGGAGCGGGGGGGCCGTTGAGCAGTTCTTC. J is TRBJ2-1 and V is TRBV19, with 10 bases that match TRBD2. The CDR3 is 14 residues long. CDR1 is LNHDA and CDR2 is SQIVND in the germline V gene (reference sequence). J lost 9 bases, V lost 5 bases, and 7 bases had no gene match.

This clone was seen only once. The chain joins TRBV11-2 to TRBJ1-2; D unresolved. Trimming shortened V by 1 base and J by 7 bases, and 10 bases separated the two germline ends. The CDR3 loop spans 13 amino acids. CDR1 and CDR2 (germline): SGHAT, FQNNGV. CDR3 sequence reads: CASSLGLVVGYTF. The DNA of the CDR3 is TGTGCCAGCAGCTTAGGCTTGGTCGTTGGCTACACCTTC.

The chain combines TRBV11-2 with TRBJ2-7; D possibly corresponds to TRBD2 (5 bases). The length of the CDR3 is 13 residues. Germline CDR1 SGHAT, CDR2 FQNNGV. The germline V and J ends were trimmed by 8 bases and 0 bases, with 11 bases remaining between them. The CDR3 region is CASAGYSSYEQYF. The DNA of the CDR3 is TGTGCCAGCGCGGGTTACAGCTCCTACGAGCAGTACTTC.

The chain carries TRBV6-1 and TRBJ1-2; 7 nucleotides line up with TRBD1. The CDR3 extends over 18 amino acids. The germline CDR1 and CDR2 sequences are MNHNS and SASEGT. V gave up 4 bases and J gave up 2 bases; unmatched junction bases: 16. CDR3 protein: CASSALGDRAMINYGYTF. CDR3 DNA: TGTGCCAGCAGTGCCCTAGGAGACAGGGCAATGATCAACTATGGCTACACCTTC.

The chain is built from TRBV5-4 and TRBJ2-3; 8 bases align to TRBD2. The CDR3 is made up of 16 amino acids. Trimming cost V 4 bases and J 6 bases; bases outside gene matches: 13. The germline gives CDR1 SGHNT, CDR2 YYREEE (reference sequence). DNA for the CDR3: TGTGCCAGCAGCCCGGGGGGGCGCCCGGTGGGGGATACGCAGTATTTT. Translated: CASSPGGRPVGDTQYF.

The gene calls are TRBV2 and TRBJ2-1, with 10 positions matching TRBD1. The junction had 13 bases not matched to a gene; V was cut back by 9 bases and J by 8 bases. CDR3 length: 15 residues. CDR1 is SNHLY and CDR2 is FYNNEI in the germline V gene. Here the CDR3 DNA reads TGTGCCAGTTCAGGCCGGGACAGGGGTATTGATGAGCAGTTCTTC. It encodes CASSGRDRGIDEQFF.

The genes are TRBV18 and TRBJ2-7; a weak D match, TRBD2 (6 bases). The CDR3 runs 14 residues. V was clipped by 2 bases and J by 3 bases, with 11 bases between them. Per the germline V gene, CDR1 is KGHSH and CDR2 is LQKENI. CDR3 sequence (DNA): TGTGCCAGCTCACCAACCGGGGGTCTCTACGAGCAGTACTTC. The encoded protein is CASSPTGGLYEQYF.